This entry lists 28 T cell receptor beta chains sequenced from one sample in a study of shared clonotypes between healthy human individuals. Terminally differentiated effector memory CD45RA+ cells were excluded from the naive CD8 cells, which were CD45RO-negative and positively selected for CCR7. Clones were read by immunoSEQ multiplex PCR, and TCRdb kept only the in-frame ones, dropping some. The profile shows about 2.1 million clones, about 93% of them singletons. The specimen sequenced was naive CD8+ T cells from PBMCs. The receptors were sampled from a man younger than 35 in good health. Some clones in this sample may be carry-over from other donors' samples.

The chain uses TRBV18 and TRBJ1-4; no definite D call. Per germline, CDR1 KGHSH and CDR2 LQKENI. V gave up 0 bases and J gave up 3 bases, with 11 bases separating them. CDR3 length: 16 residues. This CDR3 reads CASSPPTTAPNEKLFF. The CDR3 region has the DNA TGTGCCAGCTCACCACCGACAACAGCACCTAATGAAAAACTGTTTTTT.

This rearrangement joins TRBV7-8 to TRBJ2-3, with D perhaps matching TRBD2 (6 bases). Germline V lookup: CDR1 SGHVS, CDR2 FQNEAQ. This CDR3 region has 16 residues. V lost 3 bases and J lost 1, with 14 bases in between. CDR3: CASSFSYGRGTDTQYF. Written as DNA, the CDR3 is TGTGCCAGCAGCTTTTCTTACGGGAGAGGCACAGATACGCAGTATTTT.

The CDR3 region is CASSTRQGAWEQYF. The CDR3 coding sequence is TGTGCCAGCAGTACCCGACAGGGGGCATGGGAGCAGTACTTC. This chain connects TRBV27 to TRBJ2-7, with 10 positions matching TRBD1. Per the germline V gene, CDR1 is MNHEY and CDR2 is SMNVEV (reference sequence). This CDR3 is built from 14 residues. J lost 7 bases, V lost 5 bases, and 8 bases had no gene match.

V is TRBV9 and J is TRBJ2-7; D might be TRBD2 (5 bases). Per germline, CDR1 SGDLS and CDR2 YYNGEE. V dropped 6 bases and J dropped 0 bases, with 13 bases sitting between them. The CDR3 runs to 14 residues. The CDR3 region is CASTRGSSSYEQYF. The CDR3 DNA reads as TGTGCCAGCACCCGGGGATCAAGCTCCTACGAGCAGTACTTC.

Comment on this clone: This may be a read error: a much more frequent sequence differs by one nucleotide. This chain links TRBV13 with TRBJ2-1; D is perhaps TRBD1 or TRBD2 (6 bases each). V was trimmed by 6 bases and J by 2 bases, leaving 8 bases between them. The V gene's germline CDR1 is PRHDT and CDR2 FYEKMQ (reference sequence). CDR3 length: 13 amino acids. Here the CDR3 DNA reads TGTGCCAGCAGGGAGGGGGCCTACAATGAGCAGTTCTTC. This translates into CASREGAYNEQFF.

This chain uses TRBV5-6 with TRBJ1-5; D is unresolved. CDR1 is SGHDT and CDR2 is YYEEEE in the germline V gene. The CDR3 length is 17 residues. Trimming cost V 1 base and J 0 bases, with 14 bases left between them. The CDR3 protein is CASSLYAAADSNQPQHF. The CDR3 bases are TGTGCCAGCAGCTTGTACGCGGCGGCAGATAGCAATCAGCCCCAGCATTTT.

This clone was found a few times. The chain recombines TRBV9 with TRBJ1-5; possibly TRBD1 for D (5 bases). Germline V gene data show CDR1 as SGDLS and CDR2 as YYNGEE. V lost 0 bases to trimming and J lost 3 bases, with 10 bases between them. The CDR3 sequence is 15 residues long. CDR3 loop: CASSVAGTPNQPQHF. The CDR3 coding sequence is TGTGCCAGCAGCGTAGCAGGGACCCCCAATCAGCCCCAGCATTTT.

A single count supports this clone. J is TRBJ2-1 and V is TRBV5-1, with 8 bases fitting TRBD2. V shed 3 bases and J 8 bases; nucleotides not matched to a gene: 7. Germline lookup yields CDR1 SGHRS and CDR2 YFSETQ. This CDR3 is 14 amino acids long. The CDR3 protein is CASSWGSGGYEQFF. The CDR3 DNA follows: TGCGCCAGCAGCTGGGGAAGCGGGGGCTATGAGCAGTTCTTC. Full variable domain (remainder filled in from reference TRBV5-1 and TRBJ2-1): KAGVTQTPRYLIKTRGQQVTLSCSPISGHRSVSWYQQTPGQGLQFLFEYFSETQRNKGNFPGRFSGRQFSNSRSEMNVSTLELGDSALYLCASSWGSGGYEQFFGPGTRLTVL.

This chain connects TRBV28 to TRBJ1-5; 7 nucleotides match TRBD1. CDR3 length: 16 residues. Germline V lookup: CDR1 MDHEN, CDR2 SYDVKM. V was pared by 5 bases and J by 4 bases, with 11 bases of the junction left unmatched. Here the CDR3 reads CASSLIGTATNQPQHF. DNA of the CDR3: TGTGCCAGCAGTCTAATAGGGACAGCCACGAATCAGCCCCAGCATTTT.

On this clone itself: The sample contains more than one DNA sequence encoding this CDR3. The chain joins TRBV6-5 to TRBJ2-7; TRBD2 matches at 9 bases. The CDR3 is 14 amino acids. In germline, CDR1 is MNHEY, CDR2 SVGAGI. V lost 5 bases, J lost 2 bases, and 4 bases stayed unmatched. In DNA form, the CDR3 reads TGTGCCAGCAGTCCGCGGGGGGGAACCTACGAGCAGTACTTC. Translating gives CASSPRGGTYEQYF.

This rearrangement joins TRBV7-3 to TRBJ2-5; 8 positions agree with TRBD1. Per the germline V gene, CDR1 is SGHTA and CDR2 is FQGTGA. After removal of 1 base from V and 0 bases from J, the junction contained 4 bases not matched to a gene. The CDR3 is 16 residues long. CDR3 DNA: TGTGCCAGCAGCTTAAAGGGGACAGGCAACCAAGAGACCCAGTACTTC. The encoded protein is CASSLKGTGNQETQYF.

The chain carries TRBV4-3 and TRBJ2-2; tentatively, D is TRBD1 or TRBD2 (5 bases each). This CDR3 has 17 amino acids. CDR1 LGHNA and CDR2 YSLEER come from the germline V gene. Trimming took 4 bases from V and 5 from J, leaving 20 bases between them. CDR3 nucleotides: TGCGCCAGCAGCCGACAGAAGACTAAGGTCGGGACCGGGGAGCTGTTTTTT. It specifies CASSRQKTKVGTGELFF.

This sequence joins TRBV10-3 and TRBJ1-1; no reliable D call. The CDR3 runs to 15 residues. Germline values: CDR1 ENHRY, CDR2 SYGVKD. Trimming pared 0 bases from V and 2 bases from J, leaving 10 bases between. DNA of the CDR3: TGTGCCATCAGTGAGTCGTTGGGCAGAAACACTGAAGCTTTCTTT. Protein: CAISESLGRNTEAFF.

This chain links TRBV6-5 with TRBJ2-7; 7 nucleotides match TRBD1. Germline-derived CDR1 and CDR2 are MNHEY and SVGAGI. CDR3 length: 13 residues. The V gene end was trimmed by 6 bases and the J gene end by 5 bases; junction bases not matched to a gene: 7. The CDR3 coding sequence is TGTGCCAGCAGCACCACAGGGGACCACGAGCAGTACTTC. Translated, it gives CASSTTGDHEQYF.

This clone showed up just a few times. J is TRBJ1-1 and V is TRBV7-9; D might be TRBD1 (5 bases). This CDR3 spans 15 amino acids. The V gene lost 4 bases and the J gene lost 5 bases, with 17 bases spanning the gap. Germline V lookup: CDR1 SEHNR, CDR2 FQNEAQ (reference sequence). CDR3 sequence: CASSSSGRAGTEAFF. The CDR3 DNA follows: TGTGCCAGCAGCTCCTCGGGCAGGGCGGGTACTGAAGCTTTCTTT. The full variable domain, its missing parts supplied by reference TRBV7-9 and TRBJ1-1, is DTGVSQNPRHKITKRGQNVTFRCDPISEHNRLYWYRQTLGQGPEFLTYFQNEAQLEKSRLLSDRFSAERPKGSFSTLEIQRTEQGDSAMYLCASSSSGRAGTEAFFGQGTRLTVV.

The J gene is TRBJ1-3, the V gene TRBV9; a weak D match, TRBD1 (6 bases). The CDR3 extends over 16 amino acids. Looked up from germline, CDR1 is SGDLS and CDR2 is YYNGEE. The V gene lost 0 bases and the J gene lost 2 bases, with 12 bases spanning the gap. The CDR3 bases are TGTGCCAGCAGCGTAGAGGCGGAGGGGGCTGGAAACACCATATATTTT. As protein: CASSVEAEGAGNTIYF. The variable domain in full, completed from reference TRBV9 and TRBJ1-3, reads DSGVTQTPKHLITATGQRVTLRCSPRSGDLSVYWYQQSLDQGLQFLIQYYNGEERAKGNILERFSAQQFPDLHSELNLSSLELGDSALYFCASSVEAEGAGNTIYFGEGSWLTVV.

The chain joins TRBV19 to TRBJ2-1, with D possibly being TRBD1 or TRBD2 (6 bases each). V was pared by 6 bases and J by 4 bases, with 19 bases between. Germline CDR1 and CDR2: LNHDA and SQIVND (reference sequence). The CDR3 loop spans 16 amino acids. The CDR3 region has the DNA TGTGCCAGTAGCCGCGTTGGAGGGGGAGGATACAATGAGCAGTTCTTC. Translation gives CASSRVGGGGYNEQFF.

This chain joins TRBV7-9 and TRBJ2-2; D unclear. The germline V gene encodes CDR1 SEHNR and CDR2 FQNEAQ (reference sequence). There are 11 residues in the CDR3. V was shortened by 8 bases and J by 4 bases, with 5 bases between the two germline ends. In DNA form, the CDR3 reads TGTGCCAGCCAGATCACCGGGGAGCTGTTTTTT. Translating gives CASQITGELFF.

The V gene is TRBV2, the J gene TRBJ1-2; 8 bases align to TRBD1. CDR1 and CDR2 from the germline V gene are SNHLY and FYNNEI. Germline trimming cut 10 bases from V and 2 bases from J; bases unmatched to any gene: 3. The CDR3 has 12 residues. The CDR3 spells CATRTGNYGYTF. CDR3 sequence (DNA): TGTGCCACCAGGACAGGGAACTATGGCTACACCTTC.

The chain joins TRBV28 to TRBJ2-5; 8 nucleotides align to TRBD1. V gave up 8 bases and J gave up 5 bases; unmatched junction bases: 10. CDR1 and CDR2 from the germline V gene are MDHEN and SYDVKM. The CDR3 sequence is 14 residues long. CDR3 DNA sequence: TGTGCCAGCGGAGCCCAGGGGGCGGGGGAGACCCAGTACTTC. Its protein is CASGAQGAGETQYF.

The chain uses TRBV18 and TRBJ2-7; 10 bases agree with TRBD1. The CDR3 totals 16 residues. CDR1 is KGHSH, CDR2 LQKENI, per germline. Trimming took 0 bases from V and 3 from J; bases not matched to a gene: 5. The CDR3 is CASSPPPGQGIYEQYF. The CDR3 DNA reads as TGTGCCAGCTCACCACCTCCGGGACAGGGGATCTACGAGCAGTACTTC.

This rearrangement joins TRBV19 to TRBJ2-1; possibly TRBD1 for D (6 bases). V was clipped by 7 bases and J by 5 bases, with 15 bases between them. The V gene's germline CDR1 is LNHDA and CDR2 SQIVND (reference sequence). CDR3 size: 14 residues. In DNA, the CDR3 is TGTGCCAGTAAAGACAGGTTCTACGACAATGAGCAGTTCTTC. Translating gives CASKDRFYDNEQFF.

V gene TRBV5-6 combines with J gene TRBJ2-5, with D perhaps TRBD2 (5 bases). V lost 0 bases and J lost 5, with 11 bases in between. CDR3 length: 14 residues. Germline CDR1 and CDR2: SGHDT and YYEEEE. This CDR3 reads CASSLGRDGETQYF. The CDR3 DNA is TGTGCCAGCAGCTTGGGCCGGGATGGGGAGACCCAGTACTTC.

This clone was observed a few times. The DNA for the CDR3 is TGTGCCACGGGACCCATGAACACTGAAGCTTTCTTT. This translates into CATGPMNTEAFF. The chain employs TRBV9 and TRBJ1-1, with D perhaps TRBD1 (5 bases). The V end lost 9 bases, the J end lost 0 bases, and 9 bases lay between the germline ends. Germline assignment: CDR1 SGDLS and CDR2 YYNGEE. The CDR3 has 12 amino acids.

This clone has only one observation. The chain couples TRBV25-1 to TRBJ1-2; maybe TRBD1 (6 bases). CDR1 and CDR2 from the germline V gene are MGHDK and SYGVNS. The CDR3 runs to 15 residues. V lost 4 bases, J lost 6 bases, and 18 bases lay in between. Here the CDR3 reads CASSVGTLSQDGYTF. In DNA, the CDR3 is TGTGCCAGCAGTGTCGGGACACTCTCCCAAGATGGCTACACCTTC.

The chain joins TRBV6-5 to TRBJ1-2, with D tentatively TRBD1 (5 bases). CDR3 length: 14 amino acids. V shed 0 bases and J shed 8 bases, with 13 bases lying between them. CDR1 and CDR2 from the germline V gene are MNHEY and SVGAGI. CDR3 in amino acids: CASSYSAGHWGYTF. DNA of the CDR3: TGTGCCAGCAGTTACTCGGCAGGGCACTGGGGCTACACCTTC.

The V gene is TRBV13, the J gene TRBJ2-5; a weak D match, TRBD1 (5 bases). Germline CDR1 reads PRHDT; CDR2 reads FYEKMQ (reference sequence). The CDR3 spans 15 residues. The V end was cut by 4 bases, the J end by 5 bases, with 17 bases between. The CDR3 protein is CASSSEIRPGETQYF. Written as DNA, the CDR3 is TGTGCCAGCAGCTCGGAGATCAGACCAGGGGAGACCCAGTACTTC. Complete variable domain (other parts from reference TRBV13 and TRBJ2-5): AAGVIQSPRHLIKEKRETATLKCYPIPRHDTVYWYQQGPGQDPQFLISFYEKMQSDKGSIPDRFSAQQFSDYHSELNMSSLELGDSALYFCASSSEIRPGETQYFGPGTRLLVL.

About this clone itself: The sample has other DNA sequences that encode this CDR3 too. J is TRBJ1-1 and V is TRBV29-1; D is unclear. Trimming removed 4 bases from V and 2 bases from J, with 5 bases in between. CDR1 is SQVTM and CDR2 is ANQGSEA in the germline V gene. CDR3 length equals 11 residues. This CDR3 is CSVVANTEAFF. CDR3 sequence (DNA): TGCAGCGTTGTCGCTAACACTGAAGCTTTCTTT.